A single sample gave rise to the 22 T cell receptor beta chains below, sequenced in a study of cytomegalovirus exposure and HLA in healthy donors. The PCR contained 60 Vbeta and 13 Jbeta primers. The assay was immunoSEQ multiplex PCR, and TCRdb's table has in-frame clones only and misses some. The table lists about 90,000 clones, around three quarters of them singletons, with 0.57% in the top ten. Sequencing was done on a sample of PBMCs. Receptor source: a young man in good health and CMV-seronegative.

The chain recombines TRBV19 with TRBJ1-2, with unresolved D. Trimming took off 4 bases at V and 4 bases at J, with 4 bases between the two ends. The CDR3 has 11 residues. Germline V lookup: CDR1 LNHDA, CDR2 SQIVND (reference sequence). For the CDR3, the DNA is TGTGCCAGTAGTACCCTCTATGGCTACACCTTC. Translated: CASSTLYGYTF.

The chain uses TRBV9 and TRBJ2-1; D gene ambiguous. V shed 4 bases and J shed 2 bases, with 19 bases lying between them. CDR1 is SGDLS, CDR2 YYNGEE, per germline. This CDR3 contains 17 residues. The CDR3 DNA follows: TGTGCCAGCAGCTCCCGCCTTAGGAGCGAGCCCTACAATGAGCAGTTCTTC. Protein: CASSSRLRSEPYNEQFF.

This chain uses TRBV6-5 with TRBJ1-1; TRBD1 matches at 9 bases. With V trimmed by 6 bases and J by 4 bases, 9 bases remained unmatched. The CDR3 is made up of 15 amino acids. Germline CDR1 MNHEY, CDR2 SVGAGI. The CDR3 reads CASRFRQGVVTEAFF. The CDR3 bases are TGTGCCAGCAGATTCCGACAGGGGGTCGTCACTGAAGCTTTCTTT.

The chain employs TRBV9 and TRBJ2-7; 7 bases align to TRBD1. With 3 bases clipped from V and 3 bases from J, the junction kept 12 bases outside the gene matches. Germline V gene data show CDR1 as SGDLS and CDR2 as YYNGEE. CDR3 size: 16 residues. CDR3 in amino acids: CASSENPRGQNYEQYF. The CDR3 DNA follows: TGTGCCAGCAGCGAAAACCCAAGGGGACAGAACTACGAGCAGTACTTC.

The count of this clone is one. CDR3 residues: CASRLGSEQFF. The DNA for the CDR3 is TGTGCCAGCAGGCTTGGGAGTGAGCAGTTCTTC. The V call is TRBV25-1, the J call TRBJ2-1; tentative D call: TRBD2 (5 bases). This CDR3 is 11 amino acids long. The germline V and J ends were trimmed by 6 bases and 9 bases, with 9 bases remaining between them. CDR1 and CDR2 from the germline V gene are MGHDK and SYGVNS.

This chain uses TRBV27 with TRBJ2-1, with 11 bases aligning to TRBD2. Per germline, CDR1 MNHEY and CDR2 SMNVEV (reference sequence). This CDR3 region has 15 residues. With V trimmed by 7 bases and J by 4 bases, 6 bases remained unmatched. The chain's CDR3 is CASNSGTSGYNEQFF. DNA for the CDR3: TGTGCCAGCAACTCCGGGACTAGCGGTTACAATGAGCAGTTCTTC.

V usage is TRBV18 and J usage is TRBJ2-1; 9 nucleotides line up with TRBD2. CDR1 is KGHSH and CDR2 is LQKENI in the germline V gene. The CDR3 has 16 amino acids. The ends lost 3 bases at V and 5 bases at J; junction bases unmatched: 8. CDR3 coding DNA: TGTGCCAGCTCACCTAATAGCGGGAGATTAGACAATGAGCAGTTCTTC. Protein product: CASSPNSGRLDNEQFF.

The chain carries TRBV6-4 and TRBJ1-2, with D unclear. Trimming pared 1 base from V and 4 bases from J, leaving 7 bases between. The CDR3 is 13 residues long. Germline CDR1 and CDR2: MRHNA and SNTAGT. CDR3 nucleotides: TGTGCCAGCAGTGACTTGAACGGCTATGGCTACACCTTC. Its translation is CASSDLNGYGYTF.

This clone has only a few counts. The chain uses TRBV4-1 and TRBJ2-4, with 7 nucleotides matching TRBD2. The CDR3 runs to 19 residues. Germline V gene data show CDR1 as MGHRA and CDR2 as YSYEKL. The J segment lost 1 base and the V segment lost 1 base, leaving 13 bases of the junction unmatched. CDR3 sequence reads: CASSQAGGPPREAKNIQYF. CDR3 in DNA: TGCGCCAGCAGCCAAGCGGGGGGACCCCCGAGAGAGGCCAAAAACATTCAGTACTTC.

This chain uses TRBV10-3 with TRBJ1-5; 8 bases agree with TRBD1. Germline lookup yields CDR1 ENHRY and CDR2 SYGVKD. This CDR3 contains 14 residues. Trimming cost V 6 bases and J 4 bases; bases outside gene matches: 5. This CDR3 reads CAISFDRGNQPQHF. The CDR3 bases are TGTGCCATCAGCTTTGACAGGGGAAATCAGCCCCAGCATTTT.

This clone came up once. This chain joins TRBV4-3 and TRBJ2-5; 8 bases are shared with TRBD2. Near its end, the DNA agrees better with TRBJ2-7, so the J call may be wrong. This CDR3 region has 13 residues. CDR1 LGHNA and CDR2 YSLEER come from the germline V gene. CDR3 protein: CASSPVGGGEQYF. DNA of the CDR3: TGCGCCAGCAGCCCCGTCGGGGGGGGCGAGCAGTACTTC.

In nucleotides, the CDR3 is TGCGCCAGCAGCTTGAAGCCTCCTAACACAGATACGCAGTATTTT. This sequence encodes CASSLKPPNTDTQYF. The chain employs TRBV5-1 and TRBJ2-3; D gene ambiguous. The germline gives CDR1 SGHRS, CDR2 YFSETQ. Trimming left V 1 base short and J 2 bases short, with 11 bases between. CDR3 length: 15 residues.

The chain is built from TRBV6-6 and TRBJ2-6; D remains unclear. Germline CDR1 MNHNY, CDR2 SVGAGI (reference sequence). The V gene lost 3 bases and the J gene lost 0 bases, with 6 bases spanning the gap. This CDR3 region has 15 residues. As DNA, the CDR3 is TGTGCCAGCAGTTATGGTAGCTCTGGGGCCAACGTCCTGACTTTC. Translated, it gives CASSYGSSGANVLTF.

The V and J genes are TRBV5-1 and TRBJ1-3, with D perhaps TRBD1 (6 bases). The CDR3 runs to 19 residues. The V end was cut by 0 bases, the J end by 0 bases, with 19 bases between. Germline CDR1 SGHRS, CDR2 YFSETQ. The CDR3 is CASSLAVQGISGSGNTIYF. The CDR3 region has the DNA TGCGCCAGCAGCTTGGCCGTCCAGGGGATATCGGGCTCTGGAAACACCATATATTTT. Full variable domain (outside the CDR3, taken from reference TRBV5-1 and TRBJ1-3): KAGVTQTPRYLIKTRGQQVTLSCSPISGHRSVSWYQQTPGQGLQFLFEYFSETQRNKGNFPGRFSGRQFSNSRSEMNVSTLELGDSALYLCASSLAVQGISGSGNTIYFGEGSWLTVV.

The chain combines TRBV4-1 with TRBJ2-6; D ambiguous. Trimming removed 1 base from V and 1 base from J, with 8 bases in between. Germline lookup yields CDR1 MGHRA and CDR2 YSYEKL. The CDR3 runs 16 residues. The CDR3 reads CASSQAAGSGANVLTF. Written as DNA, the CDR3 is TGCGCCAGCAGCCAAGCGGCCGGGTCTGGGGCCAACGTCCTGACTTTC.

The rearrangement joins TRBV7-9 to TRBJ2-7, with 10 bases aligning to TRBD2. Germline assignment: CDR1 SEHNR and CDR2 FQNEAQ (reference sequence). CDR3 length equals 15 residues. The J segment lost 2 bases and the V segment lost 5 bases, leaving 6 bases of the junction unmatched. CDR3 nucleotide sequence: TGTGCCAGCAGCCCCTTAGCGGGAGGTACCTACGAGCAGTACGTC. Protein sequence: CASSPLAGGTYEQYV.

This chain connects TRBV4-2 to TRBJ1-3; 7 bases fit TRBD1. V lost 3 bases, J lost 0 bases, and 5 bases stayed unmatched. The germline V gene encodes CDR1 LGHNA and CDR2 YNFKEQ. This CDR3 has 16 residues. The CDR3 DNA sequence: TGTGCCAGCAGCCATCCGGGACAGAACTCTGGAAACACCATATATTTT. Protein: CASSHPGQNSGNTIYF.

Only a few counts were recorded for this clone. CDR3 in amino acids: CASRQGANYEQYV. The CDR3 DNA reads TGTGCCAGCAGACAGGGGGCTAACTACGAGCAGTACGTC. This chain connects TRBV6-5 to TRBJ2-7, with 9 bases aligning to TRBD1. The germline V gene has CDR1 MNHEY and CDR2 SVGAGI. This CDR3 region has 13 residues. The V gene end was trimmed by 6 bases and the J gene end by 3 bases; junction bases not matched to a gene: 3.

The CDR3 DNA reads TGCAGCGTTCTTCTGGAGACAGTATACTATGGCTACACCTTC. This sequence encodes CSVLLETVYYGYTF. The J gene is TRBJ1-2, the V gene TRBV29-1; D may be TRBD1 (5 bases). CDR1 and CDR2 from the germline V gene are SQVTM and ANQGSEA. Trimming removed 5 bases at V and 3 bases at J, with 16 bases between. The length of the CDR3 is 14 residues.

The V call is TRBV13, the J call TRBJ1-2; D is possibly TRBD1 (5 bases). Trimming shortened V by 4 bases and J by 9 bases, and 18 bases separated the two germline ends. This CDR3 comprises 14 residues. Germline CDR1 PRHDT, CDR2 FYEKMQ (reference sequence). The CDR3 region has the DNA TGTGCCAGCAGCTCCCGGACACGGCCAAGTAGCTACACCTTC. Protein: CASSSRTRPSSYTF.

The CDR3 DNA sequence: TGTGCCAGCAGCCAAGATAGGTACAGCTCCTACGAGCAGTACTTC. Protein sequence: CASSQDRYSSYEQYF. V gene TRBV4-2 combines with J gene TRBJ2-7; D uncertain. The CDR3 is 15 amino acids. Trimming took off 0 bases at V and 0 bases at J, with 9 bases between the two ends. Per germline, CDR1 LGHNA and CDR2 YNFKEQ.

The chain links TRBV19 to TRBJ1-1; 8 nucleotides agree with TRBD1. The trim removed 3 bases at V and 7 bases at J, leaving 22 bases unmatched. Germline CDR1 LNHDA, CDR2 SQIVND (reference sequence). The CDR3 is 19 residues long. The CDR3 DNA follows: TGTGCCAGTAGTATTGGGCTGCGAGGACGGACAGGGAAATATGGTGAAGCTTTCTTT. Translated: CASSIGLRGRTGKYGEAFF.